Following are 16 T cell receptor beta chains from one sample sequenced in a study of cytomegalovirus exposure and HLA in healthy donors (dated by TCRdb to the late 2010s). The protocol used for the library was the immunoSEQ multiplex PCR assay. For the multiplex PCR, a mixture combining 60 forward primers for TCR Vbeta segments and 13 reverse primers for TCR Jbeta segments was used. TCRdb took this table from immuneACCESS and kept in-frame rearrangements with V and J called. Such tables lack part of the clones; where checked against another copy, unresolved V genes explain under half of the gap, and the rest is unexplained. This sample has some 180,000 clones in its table, and about 79% of those were observed once. 1% to 1.5% of the sample rests with the top ten. The sample taken for sequencing was PBMCs. All receptors derive from a girl aged 2 to 9 in good health and CMV-seropositive.

The chain joins TRBV28 to TRBJ2-1, with TRBD1 as a possible D gene (5 bases). Deletions cut 3 bases from V and 0 bases from J, with 12 bases between. Germline-derived CDR1 and CDR2 are MDHEN and SYDVKM. The CDR3 sequence is 16 residues long. CDR3 amino acids: CASSLFRVSSYNEQFF. The CDR3 DNA reads TGTGCCAGCAGTTTGTTCAGGGTCAGCTCCTACAATGAGCAGTTCTTC.

The chain carries TRBV11-3 and TRBJ2-6; 9 bases map to TRBD1. The germline V gene encodes CDR1 SGHNT and CDR2 YENEEA. The CDR3 is 18 amino acids. V lost 1 base to trimming and J lost 4 bases; unmatched junction nucleotides: 8. For the CDR3, the DNA is TGTGCCAGCAGCTTAGTTTTGACAGGGGGGTCAGGGGCCAACGTCCTGACTTTC. It translates to CASSLVLTGGSGANVLTF.

This clone came up a few times. The rearrangement links TRBV6-6 to TRBJ1-1; TRBD1 matches at 7 bases. The CDR3 is 16 residues long. The V and J ends lost 7 bases and 2 bases, in that order; junction bases with no gene match: 13. Germline CDR1 MNHNY, CDR2 SVGAGI (reference sequence). Here the CDR3 reads CASTLMGQRSNTEAFF. As DNA, the CDR3 is TGTGCCAGCACCTTAATGGGACAGAGATCAAACACTGAAGCTTTCTTT.

The rearrangement links TRBV28 to TRBJ1-5; D possibly corresponds to TRBD1 (5 bases). Trimming removed 3 bases from V and 5 bases from J, with 11 bases in between. The CDR3 covers 14 residues. CDR1 MDHEN and CDR2 SYDVKM come from the germline V gene. CDR3 amino acids: CASSFVQDDQPQHF. For the CDR3, the DNA is TGTGCCAGCAGTTTTGTACAGGATGATCAGCCCCAGCATTTT.

The rearrangement uses TRBV11-2 and TRBJ2-1; 7 bases align to TRBD2. The V gene end was trimmed by 5 bases and the J gene end by 1 base; junction bases not matched to a gene: 17. The CDR3 has 19 residues. Looked up from germline, CDR1 is SGHAT and CDR2 is FQNNGV. In nucleotides, the CDR3 is TGTGCCAGCAGCCACCGAGCGGGATGGCTCTCTGAGTCCTACAATGAGCAGTTCTTC. It codes for CASSHRAGWLSESYNEQFF.

The rearrangement uses TRBV10-3 and TRBJ1-2, with a tentative D call TRBD1 (5 bases). With 6 bases removed from V and 3 bases from J, the gap between germline ends came to 17 bases. The CDR3 totals 15 residues. Looked up from germline, CDR1 is ENHRY and CDR2 is SYGVKD. DNA of the CDR3: TGTGCCATCAGGGACGGCGGGGGATCAGACTATGGCTACACCTTC. It codes for CAIRDGGGSDYGYTF.

The V and J genes are TRBV28 and TRBJ1-5, with a tentative D call TRBD1 (6 bases). The CDR3 is made up of 14 amino acids. V gave up 4 bases and J gave up 3 bases, with 10 bases separating them. Germline values: CDR1 MDHEN, CDR2 SYDVKM. CDR3 loop: CASSSGGPNQPQHF. CDR3 in DNA: TGTGCCAGCAGTTCGGGGGGCCCCAATCAGCCCCAGCATTTT. The full variable domain, in which reference TRBV28 and TRBJ1-5 provide the parts outside the CDR3, is DVKVTQSSRYLVKRTGEKVFLECVQDMDHENMFWYRQDPGLGLRLIYFSYDVKMKEKGDIPEGYSVSREKKERFSLILESASTNQTSMYLCASSSGGPNQPQHFGDGTRLSIL.

This chain links TRBV19 with TRBJ1-4, with 7 bases lining up with TRBD1. With V trimmed by 5 bases and J by 7 bases, 13 bases remained unmatched. The germline gives CDR1 LNHDA, CDR2 SQIVND (reference sequence). The CDR3 has 16 residues. The CDR3 reads CASSDPLRGSVEKLFF. CDR3 DNA sequence: TGTGCCAGTAGTGACCCCCTCAGGGGGTCTGTTGAAAAACTGTTTTTT.

This chain joins TRBV30 and TRBJ2-5, with a possible D match to TRBD2 (6 bases). V lost 7 bases, J lost 2 bases, and 14 bases lay in between. The CDR3 covers 13 residues. Germline loops: CDR1 GTSNPN, CDR2 SVGIG (reference sequence). CDR3 nucleotides: TGTGCCTTTGAAGCTAGCGTACAAGAGACCCAGTACTTC. It is translated as CAFEASVQETQYF.

The chain recombines TRBV12-5 with TRBJ1-2, with a tentative D call TRBD1 (6 bases). The CDR3 loop spans 14 amino acids. Trimming shortened V by 6 bases and J by 7 bases, and 18 bases separated the two germline ends. From germline, CDR1 is LGHNT and CDR2 FRNRAP. CDR3 sequence: CASGRGGGRSGYTF. The CDR3 DNA reads as TGTGCTAGTGGCCGCGGGGGGGGGCGAAGTGGCTACACCTTC. The whole variable domain, remainder taken from reference TRBV12-5 and TRBJ1-2, is DARVTQTPRHKVTEMGQEVTMRCQPILGHNTVFWYRQTMMQGLELLAYFRNRAPLDDSGMPKDRFSAEMPDATLATLKIQPSEPRDSAVYFCASGRGGGRSGYTFGSGTRLTVV.

This chain links TRBV6-5 with TRBJ2-7; D call uncertain. The CDR3 extends over 13 amino acids. In germline, CDR1 is MNHEY, CDR2 SVGAGI. Trimming left V 2 bases short and J 9 bases short, with 14 bases between. The CDR3 reads CASSYEPRSWQYF. The CDR3, as DNA: TGTGCCAGCAGTTACGAGCCCCGGAGCTGGCAGTACTTC.

This chain connects TRBV27 to TRBJ2-1, with TRBD2 identical over 11 bases. V dropped 4 bases and J dropped 4; count of bases not matched to a gene: 12. The CDR3 contains 18 residues. In germline, CDR1 is MNHEY, CDR2 SMNVEV (reference sequence). CDR3 DNA sequence: TGTGCCAGCAGTTCCAGACTAGCGGGACCACCCATATACAATGAGCAGTTCTTC. Protein sequence: CASSSRLAGPPIYNEQFF.

The V gene is TRBV20-1, the J gene TRBJ1-2; D uncertain. Between the trimmed V and J ends, which lost 5 bases and 4 bases, there was a span of 8 bases. The CDR3 is made up of 11 amino acids. Germline V gene data show CDR1 as DFQATT and CDR2 as SNEGSKA (reference sequence). The CDR3 sequence is CSAQARYGYTF. The CDR3 nucleotides are TGCAGTGCTCAGGCCCGCTATGGCTACACCTTC.

J is TRBJ2-7 and V is TRBV12-5, with D maybe TRBD1 (6 bases). The V and J ends lost 0 bases and 4 bases respectively, with 16 bases between them. Per germline, CDR1 LGHNT and CDR2 FRNRAP. The CDR3 has 16 residues. The CDR3 DNA reads TGTGCTAGTGGTTTGGTTTTTTGGACAGATACTTACGAGCAGTACTTC. Amino acid sequence: CASGLVFWTDTYEQYF.

This chain joins TRBV7-3 and TRBJ1-2; TRBD1 matches 7 bases. The CDR3 extends over 15 amino acids. The V and J ends lost 1 base and 6 bases, in that order; junction bases with no gene match: 8. Germline CDR1 SGHTA, CDR2 FQGTGA. This chain's CDR3 is CASSLSVGGADGYTF. CDR3 in DNA: TGTGCCAGCAGCTTAAGCGTAGGGGGCGCAGATGGCTACACCTTC.

CDR3 nucleotides: TGCGCCAGCAGTCAATCCCACCGAAATACCTTAGGACAGGGAAGTATCACCGGGGAGCTGTTTTTT. Residues: CASSQSHRNTLGQGSITGELFF. The gene calls are TRBV23-1 and TRBJ2-2; 8 bases are shared with TRBD1. TRBV23-1 has ORF status, its function being uncertain. The CDR3 is 22 amino acids. The V gene end was trimmed by 0 bases and the J gene end by 4 bases; junction bases not matched to a gene: 22.